This is a list of T cell receptor beta chains from one sample in a study of neoadjuvant anti-PD-1 for oral cavity cancer. Data came from immunoSEQ multiplex PCR; TCRdb stores just in-frame clones and leaves some out. The data contain tens of thousands of clones, approximately 82% of them singletons. The source material was PBMCs, sampled before nivolumab (anti-PD-1) treatment. All receptors derive from a person aged 35 to 85 with oral cavity squamous cell carcinoma. The CDR3 runs from the conserved cysteine through the conserved F or W. The order of the fields is clone size, V gene, D gene, J gene, CDR3 length, CDR3 DNA, CDR3 protein. The D gene is left open where the match is weak. The listing skips clone size in some rows; elsewhere it reads once, few, many or a size class.

once	TRBV4-1	.	TRBJ1-1	15	TGCGCCAGCAGCCAGTACAGGGCCCCACTCCATGAAGCTTTCTTT	CASSQYRAPLHEAFF
.	TRBV6-5	.	TRBJ2-3	12	TGTGCCACCGGCAGGGGTACAGATACGCAGTATTTT	CATGRGTDTQYF
.	TRBV6-1	.	TRBJ1-1	10	TGTGCCAGCAGTGAGGGAGTAGCTTTCTTT	CASSEGVAFF
.	TRBV9	TRBD1	TRBJ1-3	18	TGTGCCAGCAGCTATACAGATACAGGGGCCAGCTCTGGAAACACCATATATTTT	CASSYTDTGASSGNTIYF
once	TRBV9	.	TRBJ2-3	16	TGTGCCAGCAGCGTAGGGGGGGGCCGAAGCACAGATACGCAGTATTTT	CASSVGGGRSTDTQYF
few	TRBV4-1	.	TRBJ2-2	16	TGCGCCAGCAGCCCTGGGGGGACCATAAACACCGGGGAGCTGTTTTTT	CASSPGGTINTGELFF
.	TRBV6-6	.	TRBJ1-1	16	TGTGCCAGCAGTTACCGACCGGCGGGGCGGTACACTGAAGCTTTCTTT	CASSYRPAGRYTEAFF
few	TRBV9	TRBD1	TRBJ2-2	16	TGTGCCAGCAGCTTGGGACAGGGGGTGAACACCGGGGAGCTGTTTTTT	CASSLGQGVNTGELFF
.	TRBV2	.	TRBJ1-4	13	TGTGCCAGCACGTTTCTAGCTAATGAAAAACTGTTTTTT	CASTFLANEKLFF
.	TRBV7-9	.	TRBJ1-2	13	TGTGCCAGCAGCTTAGACACCATCTATGGCTACACCTTC	CASSLDTIYGYTF
.	TRBV4-1	.	TRBJ1-4	15	TGCGCCAGCAGCCAAGGAGAGGCCCCCAATGAAAAACTGTTTTTT	CASSQGEAPNEKLFF
.	TRBV19	TRBD1	TRBJ1-2	17	TGTGCCAGTAGTAGCTTCTCCCGGGACAGGGAGGTGTATGGCTACACCTTC	CASSSFSRDREVYGYTF
.	TRBV9	.	TRBJ2-2	16	TGTGCCAGCAGCCCACAGACGGCTGACCTCACCGGGGAGCTGTTTTTT	CASSPQTADLTGELFF
.	TRBV27	.	TRBJ2-5	14	TGTGCCAGCAGTTTAATGGGGGCTCAAGAGACCCAGTACTTC	CASSLMGAQETQYF
.	TRBV5-1	.	TRBJ2-3	14	TGCGCCAGCAGCCTGCGGACAGACACAGATACGCAGTATTTT	CASSLRTDTDTQYF
.	TRBV5-4	.	TRBJ2-2	15	TGTGCCAGCAGCTTGGCCGGGGGTGGAACCGGGGAGCTGTTTTTT	CASSLAGGGTGELFF
.	TRBV11-2	.	TRBJ2-7	14	TGTGCCAGCAGCCCCCTCCGCGGGATCCCCGAGCAGTACTTC	CASSPLRGIPEQYF
.	TRBV30	.	TRBJ1-1	12	TGTGCCTGGGACAAAATGAACACTGAAGCTTTCTTT	CAWDKMNTEAFF
.	TRBV28	TRBD1	TRBJ2-1	15	TGTGCCAGCAGTCGGACAGGAAACTCCTACAATGAGCAGTTCTTC	CASSRTGNSYNEQFF
.	TRBV6-5	TRBD2	TRBJ2-1	16	TGTGCCAGCAGTTACTCGGCCGGGGGGGCAGTGTATGAGCAGTTCTTC	CASSYSAGGAVYEQFF
.	TRBV6-6	.	TRBJ1-2	14	TGTGCCAGCAGTTACTCGAAGGGGAGGCAAGGCTACACCTTC	CASSYSKGRQGYTF
.	TRBV6-5	TRBD2	TRBJ2-5	14	TGTGCCAGCAGCCCGGGACTAGGGGAAGAGACCCAGTACTTC	CASSPGLGEETQYF
.	TRBV4-1	TRBD1	TRBJ2-6	19	TGCGCCAGCAGCCAAGATCGAACAGGGGTTTACTCTGGGGCCAACGTCCTGACTTTC	CASSQDRTGVYSGANVLTF
.	TRBV5-6	.	TRBJ1-2	15	TGTGCCAGCAGCTTACTCTCGGGGGCTGGTGAGGGCTACACCTTC	CASSLLSGAGEGYTF
.	TRBV5-5	TRBD1	TRBJ1-1	15	TGTGCCAGCATCAGAACCGGGACAGGGATGCCTGAAGCTTTCTTT	CASIRTGTGMPEAFF
.	TRBV4-1	TRBD2	TRBJ2-7	17	TGCGCCAGCAGCCAAGAAACTAGCGGGATGCGATTCGACGAGCAGTACTTC	CASSQETSGMRFDEQYF
.	TRBV5-6	.	TRBJ2-2	14	TGTGCCAGCAGCTTGGGGCCGAACACCGGGGAGCTGTTTTTT	CASSLGPNTGELFF
.	TRBV5-5	.	TRBJ1-2	14	TGTGCCAGCAGCTTGGGCCAAGCGGACTATGGCTACACCTTC	CASSLGQADYGYTF
.	TRBV9	.	TRBJ1-6	16	TGTGCCAGCAGCGTAGAAGGTGGACAGCAGAATTCACCCCTCCACTTT	CASSVEGGQQNSPLHF
.	TRBV19	TRBD1	TRBJ2-6	17	TGTGCCAGTACCCGTGGGACAGGGAACTCTGGGGCCAACGTCCTGACTTTC	CASTRGTGNSGANVLTF
.	TRBV11-2	.	TRBJ1-2	15	TGTGCCAGCAGCCCCTTAAACAGGGCCAAATATGGCTACACCTTC	CASSPLNRAKYGYTF
.	TRBV5-4	.	TRBJ2-3	17	TGTGCCAGCAGCCCCACCCAACTAGCAGCAATTACAGATACGCAGTATTTT	CASSPTQLAAITDTQYF
.	TRBV19	.	TRBJ1-1	14	TGTGCCAGTAGTTTCGGAGGGTCGAACACTGAAGCTTTCTTT	CASSFGGSNTEAFF
once	TRBV11-2	.	TRBJ1-4	12	TGTGCCAGCAGCTTAGGGGGGCGCAAACTGTTTTTT	CASSLGGRKLFF
once	TRBV29-1	.	TRBJ1-1	15	TGCAGCGTTCTCCGGGGGGGCCTCATGAACACTGAAGCTTTCTTT	CSVLRGGLMNTEAFF
.	TRBV4-1	TRBD2	TRBJ2-1	15	TGCGCCAGCAGCCAAGGGCGGGGGGGCTCGGATGAGCAGTTCTTC	CASSQGRGGSDEQFF
.	TRBV4-1	.	TRBJ1-2	15	TGCGCCAGCAGCCAAGATCTTGGGGCCGGACGTGGCTACACCTTC	CASSQDLGAGRGYTF
.	TRBV6-5	.	TRBJ2-3	14	TGTGCCAGCACTCCCTCAGGGTTCACAGATACGCAGTATTTT	CASTPSGFTDTQYF
.	TRBV15	.	TRBJ2-1	16	TGTGCCACCAGCAGAACCGGGACATTAAAGCACAATGAGCAGTTCTTC	CATSRTGTLKHNEQFF
.	TRBV5-4	TRBD1	TRBJ1-3	17	TGTGCCAGCAGCTTGTCAGCACAGGGGGCATCTGGAAACACCATATATTTT	CASSLSAQGASGNTIYF
.	TRBV29-1	.	TRBJ1-2	14	TGCAGCGTTGGGAGGTCCTCTCGGGGCTATGGCTACACCTTC	CSVGRSSRGYGYTF
.	TRBV19	.	TRBJ1-1	13	TGTGCCAGTAGTATACAGGGTCTCACTGAAGCTTTCTTT	CASSIQGLTEAFF
.	TRBV19	TRBD1	TRBJ2-7	16	TGTGCCAGTAGTCCAGGGGCGGGACAGGGGGCTTACGAGCAGTACTTC	CASSPGAGQGAYEQYF
.	TRBV4-1	.	TRBJ2-7	16	TGCGCCAGCAGCTCTCACCCAAGAGACGCGCCCTACGAGCAGTACTTC	CASSSHPRDAPYEQYF
.	TRBV7-8	TRBD2	TRBJ2-5	17	TGTGCCAGCAGCTGGGGGCGACTAGCGGCTTCAATCGAGACCCAGTACTTC	CASSWGRLAASIETQYF
once	TRBV4-1	.	TRBJ1-4	13	TGCGCCAGCAGCCAAGGGGGGAATGAAAAACTGTTTTTT	CASSQGGNEKLFF
few	TRBV30	.	TRBJ1-1	15	TGTGCCTGGAACTATGGGGGAGGCAGGAACACTGAAGCTTTCTTT	CAWNYGGGRNTEAFF
few	TRBV30	.	TRBJ2-5	11	TGTGCCTGGGAGTACGCCCAGACCCAGTACTTC	CAWEYAQTQYF
.	TRBV25-1	TRBD1	TRBJ1-1	14	TGTGCCAGCGGACTCCCAGGGGGCGACACTGAAGCTTTCTTT	CASGLPGGDTEAFF
few	TRBV10-2	.	TRBJ1-1	12	TGCGCCAGCAAGTCAGCGGGCACTGAAGCTTTCTTT	CASKSAGTEAFF
.	TRBV11-2	.	TRBJ1-1	13	TGTGCCAGCAGCTTCGGACAGTCCTCCAAAGCTTTCTTT	CASSFGQSSKAFF
.	TRBV5-1	.	TRBJ2-2	14	TGCGCCAGCAGCTTCTGGCGTGGCACCGGGGAGCTGTTTTTT	CASSFWRGTGELFF
.	TRBV9	.	TRBJ2-3	14	TGTGCCAGCAGCGTAGGAAGGTGGTCAGATACGCAGTATTTT	CASSVGRWSDTQYF
.	TRBV2	.	TRBJ1-4	11	TGTGCCAGCAGTGAATATGAAAAACTGTTTTTT	CASSEYEKLFF
.	TRBV4-1	TRBD1	TRBJ1-6	15	TGCGCCAGCAGCCGGCTGGGACAGCAGGTCTCACCCCTCCACTTT	CASSRLGQQVSPLHF
.	TRBV19	.	TRBJ2-5	14	TGTGCCAGTAGTCCCCCCACTTCCCGGGGGACCCAGTACTTC	CASSPPTSRGTQYF
.	TRBV5-1	TRBD1	TRBJ1-2	17	TGCGCCAGCAGCTGGTCGTCCGGGACAGGGAACAACTATGGCTACACCTTC	CASSWSSGTGNNYGYTF